This passage covers 30 T cell receptor beta chains from one sample sequenced in a study of beta chain features in type 1 diabetes (dated by TCRdb to 2016 to 2019). On the study overall, not on this receptor specifically: A moderate but significant shortening of TCRB CDR3 length was observed in type 1 diabetes patients in all four CD4+ subsets.

To prepare the library, the immunoSEQ multiplex PCR assay was applied. The entire isolated RNA was reverse transcribed using the High Capacity cDNA Reverse Transcription Kit, and thus expressed TCRB transcripts were sequenced. TCRdb holds this immuneACCESS table with in-frame rearrangements only. Some clones are missing; in checked studies, unresolved V genes explain under half, and the rest has no known cause. For this sample there are roughly 730,000 clones; roughly an eighth appear just once. In total, the top ten clones hold approximately 0.022% of the sample. Their target antigens are unknown. Material for sequencing was naive CD4+ T cells from blood. In light of the paper, this sample's cell subset or site label describes: true naive CD4+ T cells. The receptor source for this set is a man aged 18 to 30 with type 1 diabetes.

This clone was detected a few times. The chain has TRBV18 and TRBJ2-3, with 8 bases fitting TRBD1. The CDR3 has 14 amino acids. The V gene's germline CDR1 is KGHSH and CDR2 LQKENI. The trim removed 3 bases at V and 12 bases at J, leaving 11 bases unmatched. CDR3 sequence: CASSPGTGERIQYF. Here the CDR3 DNA reads TGTGCCAGCTCACCGGGGACAGGAGAGAGGATTCAGTATTTT.

This clone was recorded a few times. Other DNA sequences within the sample encode an identical CDR3. The chain combines TRBV2 with TRBJ2-7; 8 nucleotides match TRBD1. This CDR3 contains 13 residues. Losses at the gene ends were 5 bases for V and 2 bases for J; bases not matched to a gene: 2. Germline V gives CDR1 SNHLY, CDR2 FYNNEI. DNA for the CDR3: TGTGCCAGCAGTCGGGACAGGACCTACGAGCAGTACTTC. Translation: CASSRDRTYEQYF. The complete variable domain, with remaining parts taken from reference TRBV2 and TRBJ2-7, reads EPEVTQTPSHQVTQMGQEVILRCVPISNHLYFYWYRQILGQKVEFLVSFYNNEISEKSEIFDDQFSVERPDGSNFTLKIRSTKLEDSAMYFCASSRDRTYEQYFGPGTRLTVT.

This clone appeared a few times. The V call is TRBV4-1, the J call TRBJ2-1; D not resolved. The ends were cut back, 1 base at V and 0 bases at J, with 7 bases in the middle. Germline V gene data show CDR1 as MGHRA and CDR2 as YSYEKL. The CDR3 runs 15 residues. For the CDR3, the DNA is TGCGCCAGCAGCCAAGGGAGCTACTCCTACAATGAGCAGTTCTTC. Amino acid sequence: CASSQGSYSYNEQFF.

This clone has more than one count but fewer than ten. Other DNA sequences of this sample code for an identical CDR3. J is TRBJ2-5 and V is TRBV11-2, with D unclear. The V end lost 1 base, the J end lost 5 bases, and 2 bases lay between the germline ends. The CDR3 covers 11 residues. CDR1 is SGHAT, CDR2 FQNNGV, per germline. DNA of the CDR3: TGTGCCAGCAGCTTAGCCGAGACCCAGTACTTC. Protein: CASSLAETQYF.

The chain uses TRBV30 and TRBJ2-3; unclear D gene. CDR3 size: 11 residues. V gave up 5 bases and J gave up 2 bases, with 5 bases separating them. Germline values: CDR1 GTSNPN, CDR2 SVGIG (reference sequence). The CDR3 region has the DNA TGTGCCTGGCAACTCACAGATACGCAGTATTTT. It encodes CAWQLTDTQYF.

This clone appeared a few times. V and J are TRBV30 and TRBJ1-3, with 7 positions matching TRBD1. Germline CDR1 is GTSNPN and CDR2 is SVGIG (reference sequence). This CDR3 has 15 amino acids. V lost 4 bases, J lost 2 bases, and 8 bases stayed unmatched. Here the CDR3 DNA reads TGTGCCTGGACTGTACACACAGGGGCTGGAAACACCATATATTTT. Translating gives CAWTVHTGAGNTIYF.

The rearrangement uses TRBV7-8 and TRBJ2-5; D is uncertain. This CDR3 region has 16 residues. Germline V gives CDR1 SGHVS, CDR2 FQNEAQ. The V gene lost 1 base and the J gene lost 1 base, with 13 bases spanning the gap. The CDR3 here is CASSLVGWGIQETQYF. The CDR3 DNA follows: TGTGCCAGCAGCTTAGTAGGATGGGGAATCCAAGAGACCCAGTACTTC.

The table lists this clone with a few counts. V is TRBV7-9 and J is TRBJ2-7; 7 positions match TRBD1. After removal of 5 bases from V and 2 bases from J, the junction contained 6 bases not matched to a gene. This CDR3 is built from 14 residues. Looked up from germline, CDR1 is SEHNR and CDR2 is FQNEAQ (reference sequence). The CDR3 reads CASSEGQMAYEQYF. DNA for the CDR3: TGTGCCAGCAGCGAGGGACAGATGGCCTACGAGCAGTACTTC.

To note about this clone: The sample holds other DNA sequences that translate to the same CDR3. The chain couples TRBV30 to TRBJ1-4, with a tentative D call TRBD1 (5 bases). CDR1 is GTSNPN and CDR2 is SVGIG in the germline V gene (reference sequence). The CDR3 is 12 amino acids. Trimming left V 5 bases short and J 8 bases short, with 12 bases between. This CDR3 is CAWSGRREKLFF. DNA of the CDR3: TGTGCCTGGTCAGGGAGGCGAGAAAAACTGTTTTTT.

This clone was seen more than once but under ten times. The chain couples TRBV19 to TRBJ1-4, with TRBD1 matching over 7 bases. J was trimmed by 7 bases and V by 10 bases; bases with no gene match: 6. Germline-derived CDR1 and CDR2 are LNHDA and SQIVND (reference sequence). This CDR3 comprises 12 residues. The CDR3 DNA is TGTGCCACCCATGACAGGGCTGAAAAACTGTTTTTT. It translates to CATHDRAEKLFF. The full variable domain, completed using reference TRBV19 and TRBJ1-4, is DGGITQSPKYLFRKEGQNVTLSCEQNLNHDAMYWYRQDPGQGLRLIYYSQIVNDFQKGDIAEGYSVSREKKESFPLTVTSAQKNPTAFYLCATHDRAEKLFFGSGTQLSVL.

This clone appeared a few times. The genes are TRBV30 and TRBJ1-1; unclear D gene. Per the germline V gene, CDR1 is GTSNPN and CDR2 is SVGIG (reference sequence). The V end was cut by 6 bases, the J end by 1 base, with 15 bases between. The length of the CDR3 is 14 residues. The CDR3 DNA is TGTGCCTGTCTTCTGAGGGCAGAGAACACTGAAGCTTTCTTT. Amino acid sequence: CACLLRAENTEAFF.

This sequence joins TRBV5-1 and TRBJ2-5, with unresolved D. CDR3 length: 14 amino acids. Trimming shortened V by 0 bases and J by 2 bases, and 8 bases separated the two germline ends. Germline-derived CDR1 and CDR2 are SGHRS and YFSETQ. CDR3 loop: CASSLGQIQETQYF. As DNA, the CDR3 is TGCGCCAGCAGCTTGGGGCAGATACAAGAGACCCAGTACTTC.

This clone was detected a few times. The rearrangement joins TRBV19 to TRBJ2-1; D could derive from TRBD1 or TRBD2 (5 bases each). Trimming took off 5 bases at V and 0 bases at J, with 8 bases between the two ends. Germline V gives CDR1 LNHDA, CDR2 SQIVND (reference sequence). The CDR3 consists of 14 residues. Here the CDR3 reads CASSGDRSYNEQFF. The CDR3 bases are TGTGCCAGTAGTGGGGACCGCTCCTACAATGAGCAGTTCTTC.

The chain employs TRBV11-1 and TRBJ1-1, with D perhaps matching TRBD1 (5 bases). Trimming removed 2 bases at V and 7 bases at J, with 17 bases between. From germline, CDR1 is SGHAT and CDR2 FQDESV (reference sequence). The CDR3 is 15 amino acids. The CDR3, as DNA: TGTGCCAGCAGCTTACAGGGCCTCACCCTCAGTGAAGCTTTCTTT. Translation: CASSLQGLTLSEAFF.

This clone was counted only a few times. This chain joins TRBV6-1 and TRBJ1-2, with D uncertain. The V gene lost 2 bases and the J gene lost 1 base, with 11 bases spanning the gap. CDR1 is MNHNS, CDR2 SASEGT, per germline. This CDR3 comprises 15 residues. In DNA, the CDR3 is TGTGCCAGCAGTGAACTTTGGGAGCATAACTATGGCTACACCTTC. It translates to CASSELWEHNYGYTF.

This clone was counted between two and nine times. V is TRBV25-1 and J is TRBJ1-3, with 10 positions matching TRBD1. CDR3 length: 16 amino acids. The germline V gene encodes CDR1 MGHDK and CDR2 SYGVNS. V lost 3 bases, J lost 0 bases, and 2 bases stayed unmatched. This chain's CDR3 is CASSDRDRGSGNTIYF. The CDR3 coding sequence is TGTGCCAGCAGTGACCGGGACAGGGGCTCTGGAAACACCATATATTTT.

This clone was counted ten times or more. Other DNA variants within this sample encode the same CDR3. The rearrangement links TRBV4-1 to TRBJ1-2; TRBD1 is a possible D gene (5 bases). From germline, CDR1 is MGHRA and CDR2 YSYEKL. V was shortened by 4 bases and J by 3 bases, with 12 bases between the two germline ends. The CDR3 is made up of 14 amino acids. CDR3 protein: CASSPPGLDYGYTF. The CDR3 nucleotides are TGCGCCAGCAGCCCCCCGGGGCTAGACTATGGCTACACCTTC.

This clone has a handful of counts. J is TRBJ1-1 and V is TRBV5-1; D ambiguous. This CDR3 region has 15 residues. The germline V gene has CDR1 SGHRS and CDR2 YFSETQ. Trimming left V 2 bases short and J 4 bases short, with 15 bases between. CDR3 bases: TGCGCCAGCAGCTTCGGGGTCGACGAAGGCACTGAAGCTTTCTTT. Translated: CASSFGVDEGTEAFF.

This clone was detected only a few times. The V call is TRBV5-1, the J call TRBJ2-3; D is perhaps TRBD1 (6 bases). The CDR3 is 16 residues long. V lost 4 bases to trimming and J lost 2 bases, with 17 bases between them. Per the germline V gene, CDR1 is SGHRS and CDR2 is YFSETQ. This CDR3 is CASSRNQGRITDTQYF. The CDR3 nucleotides read TGCGCCAGCAGCCGAAACCAGGGGCGCATCACAGATACGCAGTATTTT.

J is TRBJ1-1 and V is TRBV4-1; D ambiguous. V lost 1 base and J lost 3, with 9 bases in between. The CDR3 contains 14 residues. CDR1 and CDR2 (germline): MGHRA, YSYEKL. The CDR3 DNA follows: TGCGCCAGCAGCCAAGTACGTATGGACACTGAAGCTTTCTTT. It encodes CASSQVRMDTEAFF.

This clone was detected only a few times. V and J are TRBV11-2 and TRBJ2-3, with D unresolved. Trimming pared 4 bases from V and 5 bases from J, leaving 4 bases between. CDR3 length: 11 amino acids. The germline V gene encodes CDR1 SGHAT and CDR2 FQNNGV. The CDR3 DNA reads TGTGCCAGCAGCTCCGTAGATACGCAGTATTTT. This sequence encodes CASSSVDTQYF. The full variable domain, in which reference TRBV11-2 and TRBJ2-3 provide the parts outside the CDR3, is EAGVAQSPRYKIIEKRQSVAFWCNPISGHATLYWYQQILGQGPKLLIQFQNNGVVDDSQLPKDRFSAERLKGVDSTLKIQPAKLEDSAVYLCASSSVDTQYFGPGTRLTVL.

V and J are TRBV4-1 and TRBJ2-3; either TRBD1 or TRBD2 may fit D (5 bases each). The CDR3 totals 15 residues. V shed 2 bases and J shed 4 bases, with 13 bases lying between them. Germline assignment: CDR1 MGHRA and CDR2 YSYEKL. The CDR3 protein is CASSQRDGTADTQYF. As DNA, the CDR3 is TGCGCCAGCAGCCAACGAGACGGGACGGCAGATACGCAGTATTTT.

This clone was seen a few times. The chain has TRBV7-2 and TRBJ2-3; 11 bases are a match to TRBD2. CDR1 is SGHTA and CDR2 is FQGNSA in the germline V gene. This CDR3 comprises 18 residues. V dropped 5 bases and J dropped 2; count of bases not matched to a gene: 12. This chain's CDR3 is CASSVLPSGGSFTDTQYF. In DNA form, the CDR3 reads TGTGCCAGCAGCGTCCTTCCTAGCGGGGGGTCCTTCACAGATACGCAGTATTTT.

V and J are TRBV30 and TRBJ1-5; D uncertain. The CDR3 totals 13 residues. Trimming cost V 4 bases and J 0 bases, with 7 bases left between them. Germline V gives CDR1 GTSNPN, CDR2 SVGIG (reference sequence). This CDR3 is CAWTPNSNQPQHF. The CDR3, as DNA: TGTGCCTGGACCCCCAATAGCAATCAGCCCCAGCATTTT.

V gene TRBV11-2 combines with J gene TRBJ1-6; 8 bases line up with TRBD1. Germline CDR1 reads SGHAT; CDR2 reads FQNNGV. Losses at the gene ends were 7 bases for V and 8 bases for J; bases not matched to a gene: 7. The CDR3 sequence is 14 residues long. The CDR3 coding sequence is TGTGCCAGCAACCGGGACAGGACTGATTCACCCCTCCACTTT. Translated, it gives CASNRDRTDSPLHF. Looking up the rest from reference TRBV11-2 and TRBJ1-6 gives the full variable domain: EAGVAQSPRYKIIEKRQSVAFWCNPISGHATLYWYQQILGQGPKLLIQFQNNGVVDDSQLPKDRFSAERLKGVDSTLKIQPAKLEDSAVYLCASNRDRTDSPLHFGNGTRLTVT.

The chain is built from TRBV5-1 and TRBJ2-1, with D hard to call. This CDR3 comprises 16 residues. V lost 0 bases and J lost 1, with 11 bases in between. Germline CDR1 SGHRS, CDR2 YFSETQ. CDR3 sequence reads: CASSLDGTGSYNEQFF. The CDR3 nucleotides read TGCGCCAGCAGCTTGGATGGCACCGGATCCTACAATGAGCAGTTCTTC.

The chain links TRBV13 to TRBJ2-3; 13 positions match TRBD2. The germline gives CDR1 PRHDT, CDR2 FYEKMQ (reference sequence). After removal of 5 bases from V and 5 bases from J, the junction contained 19 bases not matched to a gene. This CDR3 has 20 amino acids. CDR3 residues: CASSRQKIRRGLAGRDTQYF. Written as DNA, the CDR3 is TGTGCCAGCAGCCGTCAAAAAATAAGGAGGGGACTAGCGGGGCGAGATACGCAGTATTTT.

This clone appeared a few times. The chain has TRBV5-8 and TRBJ1-3; possible D gene TRBD1, 5 bases. Germline CDR1 SGHTS, CDR2 YDEGEE. V was clipped by 4 bases and J by 0 bases, with 8 bases between them. The CDR3 has 14 residues. The CDR3 region has the DNA TGTGCCAGCAGCCCGACAGTCTCTGGAAACACCATATATTTT. It yields the protein CASSPTVSGNTIYF.

This clone was detected a few times. The rearrangement joins TRBV30 to TRBJ1-3; D is uncertain. Trimming shortened V by 0 bases and J by 4 bases, and 10 bases separated the two germline ends. CDR1 GTSNPN and CDR2 SVGIG come from the germline V gene (reference sequence). This CDR3 is built from 14 residues. The CDR3 DNA reads as TGTGCCTGGAGTGTACTTGGCGGAGGAAACACCATATATTTT. Its protein product is CAWSVLGGGNTIYF.

The table lists this clone with a few counts. The chain links TRBV6-5 to TRBJ1-2, with 8 bases fitting TRBD1. The CDR3 length is 15 residues. Per germline, CDR1 MNHEY and CDR2 SVGAGI. Trimming at V came to 6 bases and at J to 8 bases, leaving 14 bases not matched to a gene. This CDR3 is CASRGTGGSFGGYTF. CDR3 DNA sequence: TGTGCCAGCAGGGGGACAGGAGGAAGCTTCGGCGGCTACACCTTC.